This T cell receptor (beta chain) was identified in a study of blood T cell repertoires in COVID-19. About the study: Sites in the United States, Italy and Spain provided acute and convalescent COVID-19 samples. PBMCs, B-cell-depleted T cells, or T cells provided the cDNA or gDNA that made up the material.

Sequenced by immunoSEQ multiplex PCR; TCRdb stores in-frame clones only, minus some. The sample has about 250,000 clones, 86% seen once. Those enrolled in Seattle joined during active infection and were followed longitudinally afterward. Germline CDR1 reads LNHDA; CDR2 reads SQIVND (reference sequence). The CDR3 covers 12 residues. The specimen was peripheral blood. The chain carries TRBV19 and TRBJ1-5, with unresolved D. This sequence originates from a woman aged 80 or over with COVID-19, enrolled during active disease. CDR3 DNA: TGTGCTAGTTCTGGCTTGAATCAGCCCCAGCATTTT. This encodes CASSGLNQPQHF.